Reported below is one T cell receptor (beta chain). The data were taken from a study of blood T cell repertoires in COVID-19. Looking at the study overall: Samples representing acute and convalescent COVID-19 were sourced from the United States, Italy and Spain. T cells, B-cell-depleted T cells, or PBMCs provided the cDNA or gDNA that served as material.

In the original analysis: How many nucleated cells were present was estimated from reference gene primer amplification. Clones were read by immunoSEQ multiplex PCR, and TCRdb kept only the in-frame ones, dropping some. D and trimming were read from the DNA, whereas the V and J calls and clone size are those reported in that table. The repertoire includes 470,000 or so clones, approximately 90% of them detected once, and roughly 4.3% sits in the top ten. J lost 1 base, V lost 10 bases, and 8 bases had no gene match. Germline CDR1 reads LGHDT; CDR2 reads YNNKEL (reference sequence). The CDR3 has 15 residues.

The V call is TRBV3-1 (or the pseudogene TRBV3-2), the J call TRBJ2-2, with 8 bases identical to TRBD1. The TCR sequence derives from a woman younger than 45 with acute or convalescent COVID-19. The specimen was peripheral blood. The CDR3 protein is CATLKGTGNTGELFF. The CDR3 DNA reads TGTGCCACCCTCAAAGGGACAGGGAACACCGGGGAGCTGTTTTTT.